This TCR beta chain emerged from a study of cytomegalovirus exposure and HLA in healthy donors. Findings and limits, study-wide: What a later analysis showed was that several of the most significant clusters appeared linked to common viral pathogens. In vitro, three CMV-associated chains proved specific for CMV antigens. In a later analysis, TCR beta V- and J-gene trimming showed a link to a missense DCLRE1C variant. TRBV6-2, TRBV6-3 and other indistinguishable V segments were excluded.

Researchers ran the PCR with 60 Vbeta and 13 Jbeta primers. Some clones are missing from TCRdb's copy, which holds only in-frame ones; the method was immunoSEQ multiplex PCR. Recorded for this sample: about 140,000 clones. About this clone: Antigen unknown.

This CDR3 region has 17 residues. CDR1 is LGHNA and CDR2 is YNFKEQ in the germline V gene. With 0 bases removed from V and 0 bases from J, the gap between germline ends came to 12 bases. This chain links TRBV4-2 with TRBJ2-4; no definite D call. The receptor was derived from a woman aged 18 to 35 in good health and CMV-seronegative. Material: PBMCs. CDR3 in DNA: TGTGCCAGCAGCCAAGATCCGGGTAACCCAGCCAAAAACATTCAGTACTTC. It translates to CASSQDPGNPAKNIQYF.